These 13 T cell receptor beta chains originate from one sample sequenced in a study of blood T cells in healthy people across ages. Sample-barcoded 5' priming and a J-beta primer mix drove a second PCR of roughly 6 to 12 cycles. TCRdb independently ran MiXCR on the 5' RACE reads; one entry per CDR3 protein. Of approximately 730,000 distinct CDR3 sequences in the sample, 35% to 45% are singletons; the top ten hold under 25%. Sequences were obtained from blood. The receptor set was obtained from a woman aged 60-75 years in good health.

This rearrangement joins TRBV20-1 to TRBJ2-7; D possibly corresponds to TRBD2 (6 bases). From germline, CDR1 is DFQATT and CDR2 SNEGSKA (reference sequence). The CDR3 is 16 residues long. Trimming shortened V by 0 bases and J by 2 bases, and 17 bases separated the two germline ends. The CDR3 region is CSARDPSAGGTYEQYF. CDR3 bases: TGCAGTGCTAGAGATCCGAGCGCAGGCGGGACCTACGAGCAGTACTTC.

V usage is TRBV9 and J usage is TRBJ2-5; 14 nucleotides line up with TRBD2. Germline trimming cut 4 bases from V and 11 bases from J; bases unmatched to any gene: 10. The CDR3 consists of 15 residues. Per germline, CDR1 SGDLS and CDR2 YYNGEE. This chain's CDR3 is CASSTGTSGSTEQYF. The CDR3 DNA sequence: TGTGCCAGCAGCACAGGGACTAGCGGGAGCACTGAGCAGTACTTC.

The chain is built from TRBV20-1 and TRBJ1-2; D remains ambiguous. This CDR3 has 14 residues. V was trimmed by 1 base and J by 0 bases, leaving 9 bases between them. In germline, CDR1 is DFQATT, CDR2 SNEGSKA (reference sequence). The CDR3: CSARVYGTNYGYTF. As DNA, the CDR3 is TGCAGTGCTAGAGTCTACGGGACTAACTATGGCTACACCTTC.

V gene TRBV2 combines with J gene TRBJ2-2; 11 bases line up with TRBD2. Trimming cost V 7 bases and J 5 bases; bases outside gene matches: 3. This CDR3 contains 14 residues. Germline CDR1 reads SNHLY; CDR2 reads FYNNEI. Here the CDR3 reads CASNRLAGTGELFF. In nucleotides, the CDR3 is TGTGCCAGCAACCGACTAGCGGGGACCGGGGAGCTGTTTTTT.

This clonotype was seen a handful of times. The chain carries TRBV18 and TRBJ2-1, with 7 positions matching TRBD2. Trimming took 9 bases from V and 6 from J; bases not matched to a gene: 17. The CDR3 length is 16 residues. Per the germline V gene, CDR1 is KGHSH and CDR2 is LQKENI. In DNA, the CDR3 is TGTGCCAGTGCCACGGGGATGGAGACTAGCAGCAATGAGCAGTTCTTC. This sequence encodes CASATGMETSSNEQFF.

The V and J genes are TRBV20-1 and TRBJ2-2; no clear D. The CDR3 consists of 12 residues. Trimming left V 6 bases short and J 6 bases short, with 11 bases between. Per germline, CDR1 DFQATT and CDR2 SNEGSKA (reference sequence). CDR3 nucleotides: TGCAGTGCCCCTAAGGGTTCCGGGGAGCTGTTTTTT. It encodes CSAPKGSGELFF.

This clonotype was counted between two and nine times. This chain uses TRBV29-1 with TRBJ1-2; 7 bases are a match to TRBD1. There are 15 residues in the CDR3. V shed 2 bases and J 0 bases; nucleotides not matched to a gene: 6. Germline V lookup: CDR1 SQVTM, CDR2 ANQGSEA. The CDR3: CSVESGTATNYGYTF. CDR3 nucleotide sequence: TGCAGCGTTGAATCCGGGACAGCCACTAACTATGGCTACACCTTC.

This clonotype was counted a few times. The chain has TRBV27 and TRBJ2-1; D remains ambiguous. The CDR3 loop spans 16 amino acids. V lost 3 bases, J lost 5 bases, and 17 bases lay in between. Germline CDR1 is MNHEY and CDR2 is SMNVEV (reference sequence). The CDR3 region has the DNA TGTGCCAGCAGTTTCTTCGGACGGCTATCCCACAATGAGCAGTTCTTC. Residues: CASSFFGRLSHNEQFF.

The V and J genes are TRBV14 and TRBJ1-2; 7 bases fit TRBD1. The CDR3 has 16 amino acids. The junction had 10 bases not matched to a gene; V was cut back by 4 bases and J by 2 bases. Germline CDR1 and CDR2: SGHDN and FVKESK. The DNA of the CDR3 is TGTGCCAGCAGCCGCCAATCCGGGACAGCGAACTATGGCTACACCTTC. It yields the protein CASSRQSGTANYGYTF.

This sequence joins TRBV3-1 and TRBJ2-3; maybe TRBD1 (6 bases). Trimming left V 1 base short and J 5 bases short, with 13 bases between. Germline V lookup: CDR1 LGHDT, CDR2 YNNKEL (reference sequence). This CDR3 region has 15 residues. The CDR3 sequence: CASSQGGLTGDTQYF. The CDR3 bases are TGTGCCAGCAGCCAAGGCGGGTTGACAGGAGATACGCAGTATTTT.

In this sample, this clonotype turned up a few times. The chain is built from TRBV7-2 and TRBJ1-5; maybe TRBD1 (5 bases). The CDR3 consists of 16 residues. CDR1 is SGHTA and CDR2 is FQGNSA in the germline V gene. Trimming removed 1 base at V and 6 bases at J, with 16 bases between. CDR3 sequence reads: CASSLGQPGVGQPQHF. CDR3 DNA: TGTGCCAGCAGCTTAGGACAGCCGGGAGTAGGTCAGCCCCAGCATTTT.

V gene TRBV20-1 combines with J gene TRBJ2-7; D not resolved. Trimming took 6 bases from V and 2 from J, leaving 20 bases between them. The CDR3 covers 15 residues. The germline gives CDR1 DFQATT, CDR2 SNEGSKA (reference sequence). For the CDR3, the DNA is TGCAGTGCCACCCACGCACCAAGCACGACCTACGAGCAGTACTTC. It yields the protein CSATHAPSTTYEQYF.

The rearrangement links TRBV6-1 to TRBJ1-2, with D possibly matching TRBD1 (6 bases). V was pared by 4 bases and J by 0 bases, with 12 bases between. Germline CDR1 reads MNHNS; CDR2 reads SASEGT. This CDR3 region has 15 residues. The CDR3 loop reads CASSVQGTTNYGYTF. Written as DNA, the CDR3 is TGTGCCAGCAGTGTCCAGGGGACTACTAACTATGGCTACACCTTC.